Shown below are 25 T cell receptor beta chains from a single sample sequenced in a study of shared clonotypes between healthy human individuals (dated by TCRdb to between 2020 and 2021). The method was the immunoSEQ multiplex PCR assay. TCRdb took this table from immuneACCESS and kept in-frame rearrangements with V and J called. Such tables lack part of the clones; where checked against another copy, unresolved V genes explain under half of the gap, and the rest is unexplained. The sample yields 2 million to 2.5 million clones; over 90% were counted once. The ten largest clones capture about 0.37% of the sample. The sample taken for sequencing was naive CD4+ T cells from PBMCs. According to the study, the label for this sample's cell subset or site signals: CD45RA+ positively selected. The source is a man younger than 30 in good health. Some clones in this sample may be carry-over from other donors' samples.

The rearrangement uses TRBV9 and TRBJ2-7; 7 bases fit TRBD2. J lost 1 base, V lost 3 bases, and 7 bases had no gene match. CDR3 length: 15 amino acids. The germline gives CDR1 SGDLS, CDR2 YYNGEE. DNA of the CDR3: TGTGCCAGCAGCGCCCGGGAGGCAGGTTCCTACGAGCAGTACTTC. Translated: CASSAREAGSYEQYF.

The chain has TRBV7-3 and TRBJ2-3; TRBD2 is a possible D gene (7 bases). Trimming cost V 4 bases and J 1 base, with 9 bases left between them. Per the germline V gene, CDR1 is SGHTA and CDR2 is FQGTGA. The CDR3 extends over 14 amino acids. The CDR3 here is CASSWGGGTDTQYF. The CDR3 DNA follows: TGTGCCAGCAGCTGGGGGGGCGGCACAGATACGCAGTATTTT.

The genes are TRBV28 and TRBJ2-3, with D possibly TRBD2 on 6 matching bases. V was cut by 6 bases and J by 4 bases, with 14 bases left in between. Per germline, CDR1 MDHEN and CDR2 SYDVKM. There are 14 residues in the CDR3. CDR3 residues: CASSRPGVPDTQYF. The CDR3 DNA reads TGTGCCAGCAGCCGGCCGGGAGTTCCAGATACGCAGTATTTT.

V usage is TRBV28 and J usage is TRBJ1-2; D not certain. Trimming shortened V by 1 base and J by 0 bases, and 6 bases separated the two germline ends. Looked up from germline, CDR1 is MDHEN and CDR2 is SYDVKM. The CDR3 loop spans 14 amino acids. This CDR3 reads CASSLYGANYGYTF. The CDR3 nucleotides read TGTGCCAGCAGTTTATATGGGGCTAACTATGGCTACACCTTC.

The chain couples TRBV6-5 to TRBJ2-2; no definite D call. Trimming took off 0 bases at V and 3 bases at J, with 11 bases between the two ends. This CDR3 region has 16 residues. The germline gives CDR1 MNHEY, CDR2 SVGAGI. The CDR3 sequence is CASSYSRPLDTGELFF. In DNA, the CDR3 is TGTGCCAGCAGTTACTCACGGCCCCTGGACACCGGGGAGCTGTTTTTT.

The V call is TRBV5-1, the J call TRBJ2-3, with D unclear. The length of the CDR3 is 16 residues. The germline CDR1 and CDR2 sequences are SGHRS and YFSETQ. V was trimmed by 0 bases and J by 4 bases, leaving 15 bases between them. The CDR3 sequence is CASSLALAAKADTQYF. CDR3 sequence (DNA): TGCGCCAGCAGCTTGGCCTTGGCAGCGAAGGCAGATACGCAGTATTTT.

The CDR3 spells CASRAGQGYYEQYF. CDR3 nucleotides: TGTGCCAGCAGGGCCGGACAGGGCTACTACGAGCAGTACTTC. V is TRBV6-1 and J is TRBJ2-7; TRBD1 aligns across 8 bases. The CDR3 contains 14 residues. Trimming took 6 bases from V and 3 from J; bases not matched to a gene: 7. Looked up from germline, CDR1 is MNHNS and CDR2 is SASEGT.

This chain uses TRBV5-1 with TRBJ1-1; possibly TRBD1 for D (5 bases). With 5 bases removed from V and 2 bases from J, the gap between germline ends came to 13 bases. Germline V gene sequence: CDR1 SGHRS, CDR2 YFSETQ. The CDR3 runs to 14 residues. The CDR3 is CASSFGTSNTEAFF. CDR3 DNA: TGCGCCAGCAGTTTCGGGACTTCTAACACTGAAGCTTTCTTT.

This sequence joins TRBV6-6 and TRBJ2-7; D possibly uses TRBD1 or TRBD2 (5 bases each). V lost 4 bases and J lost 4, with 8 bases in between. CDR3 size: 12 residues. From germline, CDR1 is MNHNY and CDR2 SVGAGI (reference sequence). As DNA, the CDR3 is TGTGCCAGCAGTTTGGGGGTGTACGAGCAGTACTTC. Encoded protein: CASSLGVYEQYF.

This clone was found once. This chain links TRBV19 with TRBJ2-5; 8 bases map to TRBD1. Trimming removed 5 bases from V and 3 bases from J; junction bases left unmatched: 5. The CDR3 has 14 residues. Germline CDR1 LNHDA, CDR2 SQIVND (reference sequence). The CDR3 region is CASSQDRGKETQYF. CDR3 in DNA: TGTGCCAGTAGTCAAGACAGGGGAAAAGAGACCCAGTACTTC. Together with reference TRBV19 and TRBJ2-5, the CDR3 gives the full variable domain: DGGITQSPKYLFRKEGQNVTLSCEQNLNHDAMYWYRQDPGQGLRLIYYSQIVNDFQKGDIAEGYSVSREKKESFPLTVTSAQKNPTAFYLCASSQDRGKETQYFGPGTRLLVL.

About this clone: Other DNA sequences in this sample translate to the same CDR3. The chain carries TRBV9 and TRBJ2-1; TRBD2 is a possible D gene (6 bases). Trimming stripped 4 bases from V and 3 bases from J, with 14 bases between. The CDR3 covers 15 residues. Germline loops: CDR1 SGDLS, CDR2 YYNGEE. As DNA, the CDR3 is TGTGCCAGCAGCCCAAGGCTAGCGTTCTACAATGAGCAGTTCTTC. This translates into CASSPRLAFYNEQFF.

The CDR3 DNA follows: TGTGCCAGCAGCTTATGGCGAAGCTCCTACGAGCAGTACTTC. Translation: CASSLWRSSYEQYF. V usage is TRBV7-9 and J usage is TRBJ2-5; D gene ambiguous. The J call is uncertain, as TRBJ2-7 better fits the DNA end. The CDR3 loop spans 14 amino acids. CDR1 is SEHNR, CDR2 FQNEAQ, per germline (reference sequence).

CDR3 sequence reads: CASSLSWESYNEQFF. CDR3 in DNA: TGTGCCAGCAGTTTATCGTGGGAATCCTACAATGAGCAGTTCTTC. The V gene is TRBV27, the J gene TRBJ2-1; D not resolved. Germline loops: CDR1 MNHEY, CDR2 SMNVEV (reference sequence). The CDR3 has 15 amino acids. With 0 bases removed from V and 1 base from J, the gap between germline ends came to 7 bases.

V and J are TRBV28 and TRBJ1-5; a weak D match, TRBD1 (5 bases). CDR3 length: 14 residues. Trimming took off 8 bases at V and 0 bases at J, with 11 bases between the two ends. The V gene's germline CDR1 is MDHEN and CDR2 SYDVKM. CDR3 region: CASQGLNSNQPQHF. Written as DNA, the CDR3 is TGTGCCAGCCAGGGCTTAAATAGCAATCAGCCCCAGCATTTT.

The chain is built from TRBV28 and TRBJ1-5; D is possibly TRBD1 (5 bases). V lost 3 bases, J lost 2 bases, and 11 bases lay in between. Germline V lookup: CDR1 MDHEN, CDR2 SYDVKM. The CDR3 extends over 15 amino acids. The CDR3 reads CASSLNQGGNQPQHF. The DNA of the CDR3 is TGTGCCAGCAGTTTGAATCAGGGTGGCAATCAGCCCCAGCATTTT.

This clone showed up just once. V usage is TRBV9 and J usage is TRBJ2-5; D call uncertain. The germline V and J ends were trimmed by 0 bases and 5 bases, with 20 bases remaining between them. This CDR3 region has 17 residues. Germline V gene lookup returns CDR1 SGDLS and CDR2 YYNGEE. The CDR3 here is CASSVGPSWQVRETQYF. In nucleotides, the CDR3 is TGTGCCAGCAGCGTAGGGCCTAGTTGGCAGGTTCGGGAGACCCAGTACTTC.

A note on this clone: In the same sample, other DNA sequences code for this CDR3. CDR3 amino acids: CSASDIYEQYF. DNA for the CDR3: TGCAGTGCTAGTGACATCTACGAGCAGTACTTC. The chain couples TRBV20-1 to TRBJ2-7; D not resolved. The CDR3 runs 11 residues. The V gene lost 3 bases and the J gene lost 3 bases, with 6 bases spanning the gap. Germline V gives CDR1 DFQATT, CDR2 SNEGSKA (reference sequence).

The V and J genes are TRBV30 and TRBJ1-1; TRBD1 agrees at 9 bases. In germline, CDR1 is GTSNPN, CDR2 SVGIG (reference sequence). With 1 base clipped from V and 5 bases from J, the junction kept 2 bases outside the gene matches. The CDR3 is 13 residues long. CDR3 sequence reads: CAWSADRGTEAFF. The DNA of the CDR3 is TGTGCCTGGAGTGCCGACAGGGGGACTGAAGCTTTCTTT.

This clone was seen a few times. The CDR3 reads CASSQDLNVLTF. The CDR3 DNA reads TGTGCCAGCAGCCAAGATCTAAACGTCCTGACTTTC. The chain links TRBV14 to TRBJ2-6; D not resolved. The CDR3 contains 12 residues. The V and J ends lost 0 bases and 10 bases respectively, with 4 bases between them. Germline CDR1 reads SGHDN; CDR2 reads FVKESK. Variable domain in full (rest from reference TRBV14 and TRBJ2-6): EAGVTQFPSHSVIEKGQTVTLRCDPISGHDNLYWYRRVMGKEIKFLLHFVKESKQDESGMPNNRFLAERTGGTYSTLKVQPAELEDSGVYFCASSQDLNVLTFGAGSRLTVL.

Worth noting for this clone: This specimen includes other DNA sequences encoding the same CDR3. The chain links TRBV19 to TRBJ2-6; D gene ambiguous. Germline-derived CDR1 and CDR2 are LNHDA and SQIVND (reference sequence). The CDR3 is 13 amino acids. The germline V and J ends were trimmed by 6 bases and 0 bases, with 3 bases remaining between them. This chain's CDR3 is CASRSSGANVLTF. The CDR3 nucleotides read TGTGCCAGTAGAAGCTCTGGGGCCAACGTCCTGACTTTC.

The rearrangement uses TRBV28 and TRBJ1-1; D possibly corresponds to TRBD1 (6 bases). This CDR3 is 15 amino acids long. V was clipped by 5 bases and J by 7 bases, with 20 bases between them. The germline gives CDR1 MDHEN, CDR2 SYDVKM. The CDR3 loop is CASSRSWGRGVEAFF. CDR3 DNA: TGTGCCAGCAGTCGATCTTGGGGCAGGGGAGTTGAAGCTTTCTTT. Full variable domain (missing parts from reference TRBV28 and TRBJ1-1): DVKVTQSSRYLVKRTGEKVFLECVQDMDHENMFWYRQDPGLGLRLIYFSYDVKMKEKGDIPEGYSVSREKKERFSLILESASTNQTSMYLCASSRSWGRGVEAFFGQGTRLTVV.

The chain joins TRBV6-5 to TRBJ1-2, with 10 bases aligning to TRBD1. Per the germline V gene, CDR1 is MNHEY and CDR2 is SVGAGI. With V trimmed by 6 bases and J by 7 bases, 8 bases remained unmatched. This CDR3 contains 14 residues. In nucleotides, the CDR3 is TGTGCCAGCAGACTCGGACAGGGGGTAGGTGGCTACACCTTC. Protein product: CASRLGQGVGGYTF.

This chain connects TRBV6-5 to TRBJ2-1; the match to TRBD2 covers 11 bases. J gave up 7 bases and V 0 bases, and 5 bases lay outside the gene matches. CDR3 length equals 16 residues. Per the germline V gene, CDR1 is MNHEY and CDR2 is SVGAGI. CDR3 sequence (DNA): TGTGCCAGCAGTTACTCAACTAGCGGGAGACGGAATGAGCAGTTCTTC. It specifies CASSYSTSGRRNEQFF.

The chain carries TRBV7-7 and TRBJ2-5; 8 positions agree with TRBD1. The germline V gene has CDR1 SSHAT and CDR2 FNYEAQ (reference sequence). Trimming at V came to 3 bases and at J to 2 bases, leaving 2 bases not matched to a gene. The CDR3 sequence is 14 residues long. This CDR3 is CASSFNRGQETQYF. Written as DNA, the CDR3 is TGTGCCAGCAGCTTTAACAGGGGGCAAGAGACCCAGTACTTC. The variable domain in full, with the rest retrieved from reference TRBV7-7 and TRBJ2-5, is GAGVSQSPRYKVTKRGQDVTLRCDPISSHATLYWYQQALGQGPEFLTYFNYEAQPDKSGLPSDRFSAERPEGSISTLTIQRTEQRDSAMYRCASSFNRGQETQYFGPGTRLLVL.

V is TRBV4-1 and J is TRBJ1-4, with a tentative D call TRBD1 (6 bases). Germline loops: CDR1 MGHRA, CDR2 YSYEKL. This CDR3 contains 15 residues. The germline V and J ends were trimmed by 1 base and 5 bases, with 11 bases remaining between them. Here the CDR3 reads CASSQAHRENEKLFF. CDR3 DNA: TGCGCCAGCAGCCAAGCCCACAGGGAGAATGAAAAACTGTTTTTT.